A single sample gave rise to the 4 T cell receptor beta chains below, sequenced in a study of T cell repertoires in cytomegalovirus infection. TCRdb re-called the reads through MiXCR, storing one row per CDR3 protein. The sample holds over 100,000 distinct CDR3 sequences, 10% seen once. Antigen specificity for these receptors is unknown. The sequenced material came from PBMCs, sequenced either directly or after in vitro stimulation (not recorded which). These receptors were taken from a human donor in good health (CMV status not recorded). Some clones in this sample may be carry-over from other donors' samples.

The genes are TRBV7-8 and TRBJ1-5; no reliable D call. The germline gives CDR1 SGHVS, CDR2 FQNEAQ. This CDR3 is built from 15 residues. V dropped 7 bases and J dropped 2 bases, with 15 bases sitting between them. CDR3 sequence: CASTWERWGNQPQHF. CDR3 DNA sequence: TGTGCCAGCACCTGGGAACGATGGGGCAATCAGCCCCAGCATTTT.

This chain joins TRBV11-2 and TRBJ2-1; 14 nucleotides line up with TRBD2. The CDR3 loop spans 16 amino acids. Germline V gives CDR1 SGHAT, CDR2 FQNNGV. V shed 4 bases, J shed 8 bases, and the junction held 7 bases outside the gene matches. CDR3 residues: CASSSGTSGSIDEQFF. The CDR3 DNA is TGTGCCAGCAGCTCCGGGACTAGCGGGAGTATCGATGAGCAGTTCTTC.

This clonotype showed up just a few times. The chain combines TRBV4-1 with TRBJ2-7, with 9 nucleotides matching TRBD1. CDR3 length: 13 amino acids. The trim removed 5 bases at V and 6 bases at J, leaving 5 bases unmatched. CDR1 and CDR2 (germline): MGHRA, YSYEKL. CDR3 residues: CASSGTGISEQYF. The CDR3 DNA reads TGCGCCAGCAGCGGGACAGGGATTTCCGAGCAGTACTTC.

Many counts were recorded for this clonotype. This chain links TRBV5-6 with TRBJ2-3; 7 bases are a match to TRBD2. With 2 bases clipped from V and 3 bases from J, the junction kept 6 bases outside the gene matches. Germline CDR1 reads SGHDT; CDR2 reads YYEEEE. The CDR3 runs 15 residues. In DNA, the CDR3 is TGTGCCAGCAGCTTAGTGTGGGAGGGGACAGATACGCAGTATTTT. Its translation is CASSLVWEGTDTQYF. Supplemented by reference TRBV5-6 and TRBJ2-3, the full variable domain reads DAGVTQSPTHLIKTRGQQVTLRCSPKSGHDTVSWYQQALGQGPQFIFQYYEEEERQRGNFPDRFSGHQFPNYSSELNVNALLLGDSALYLCASSLVWEGTDTQYFGPGTRLTVL.